Each of the 20 T cell receptor beta chains below was sequenced from the same sample in a study of blood T cells in healthy people across ages. A sample-barcoded 5' primer and a J-beta primer mix were used in a second PCR of roughly 7 to 11 cycles. TCRdb re-called the 5' RACE reads through MiXCR, storing one row per CDR3 protein. The sample carries around 800,000 distinct CDR3 sequences, approximately 48% recorded once. The material sequenced was blood. The receptors stem from a man between 60 and 75 years old in good health.

This chain joins TRBV5-1 and TRBJ2-5; D remains unclear. The CDR3 has 14 amino acids. CDR1 is SGHRS and CDR2 is YFSETQ in the germline V gene. The V gene lost 0 bases and the J gene lost 0 bases, with 6 bases spanning the gap. The CDR3 loop reads CASSLEVHQETQYF. For the CDR3, the DNA is TGCGCCAGCAGCTTGGAGGTACACCAAGAGACCCAGTACTTC. The whole variable domain, filled in from reference TRBV5-1 and TRBJ2-5, reads KAGVTQTPRYLIKTRGQQVTLSCSPISGHRSVSWYQQTPGQGLQFLFEYFSETQRNKGNFPGRFSGRQFSNSRSEMNVSTLELGDSALYLCASSLEVHQETQYFGPGTRLLVL.

In its sample, this clonotype was seen a few times. This sequence joins TRBV27 and TRBJ2-1, with 10 bases matching TRBD1. Losses at the gene ends were 6 bases for V and 7 bases for J; bases not matched to a gene: 6. The CDR3 is 14 residues long. The germline CDR1 and CDR2 sequences are MNHEY and SMNVEV (reference sequence). The CDR3 sequence: CASRPGQGQNEQFF. DNA for the CDR3: TGTGCCAGCAGACCGGGACAGGGGCAAAATGAGCAGTTCTTC.

The chain employs TRBV6-1 and TRBJ2-1; unclear D gene. Germline CDR1 MNHNS, CDR2 SASEGT. The CDR3 has 13 amino acids. Trimming removed 8 bases at V and 1 base at J, with 9 bases between. CDR3 sequence (DNA): TGTGCCAGCCAACGGACGTCCTACAATGAGCAGTTCTTC. It is translated as CASQRTSYNEQFF.

The V and J genes are TRBV27 and TRBJ2-7; 9 positions agree with TRBD1. Germline CDR1 and CDR2: MNHEY and SMNVEV (reference sequence). CDR3 length: 16 residues. With 5 bases clipped from V and 5 bases from J, the junction kept 13 bases outside the gene matches. This CDR3 is CASSLIAGTGRNEQYF. In DNA form, the CDR3 reads TGTGCCAGCAGTCTCATCGCAGGGACAGGGCGGAACGAGCAGTACTTC.

J is TRBJ2-6 and V is TRBV20-1, with D unresolved. This CDR3 spans 13 amino acids. Germline V CDR1 and CDR2: DFQATT, SNEGSKA (reference sequence). Deletions cut 1 base from V and 2 bases from J, with 3 bases between. CDR3 nucleotide sequence: TGCAGTGCTAGAGTCGCTGGGGCCAACGTCCTGACTTTC. Translation: CSARVAGANVLTF.

The CDR3 sequence: CASSPARWRNTEAFF. CDR3 in DNA: TGTGCCAGCAGCCCCGCCCGGTGGAGGAACACTGAAGCTTTCTTT. This chain links TRBV11-3 with TRBJ1-1; D unclear. V lost 5 bases and J 1 base, leaving 14 bases between the germline ends. Germline V gene sequence: CDR1 SGHNT, CDR2 YENEEA. CDR3 length: 15 residues. Using reference TRBV11-3 and TRBJ1-1 for the parts outside the CDR3, the full variable domain is EAGVVQSPRYKIIEKKQPVAFWCNPISGHNTLYWYLQNLGQGPELLIRYENEEAVDDSQLPKDRFSAERLKGVDSTLKIQPAELGDSAVYLCASSPARWRNTEAFFGQGTRLTVV.

This clonotype was observed a few times. The rearrangement joins TRBV6-5 to TRBJ2-1, with TRBD1 matching 8 bases. Germline V gives CDR1 MNHEY, CDR2 SVGAGI. V gave up 5 bases and J gave up 6 bases; unmatched junction bases: 6. The CDR3 length is 14 residues. CDR3 sequence (DNA): TGTGCCAGCAGTAGGACAGGGTTCAGCAATGAGCAGTTCTTC. Translated: CASSRTGFSNEQFF.

This chain joins TRBV9 and TRBJ2-1; D remains unclear. The CDR3 extends over 16 amino acids. The germline CDR1 and CDR2 sequences are SGDLS and YYNGEE. V gave up 3 bases and J gave up 1 base, with 14 bases separating them. The CDR3 nucleotides are TGTGCCAGCAGCGCAGGACCCACCATATCCTACAATGAGCAGTTCTTC. This encodes CASSAGPTISYNEQFF.

This clonotype was seen more than once but under ten times. The rearrangement uses TRBV6-1 and TRBJ2-5; 12 bases align to TRBD2. Per germline, CDR1 MNHNS and CDR2 SASEGT. The ends lost 6 bases at V and 3 bases at J; junction bases unmatched: 5. This CDR3 is built from 15 residues. The CDR3 protein is CASSRTSGVEETQYF. The DNA of the CDR3 is TGTGCCAGCAGCAGGACTAGCGGGGTAGAAGAGACCCAGTACTTC.

The chain uses TRBV2 and TRBJ1-6; tentative D call: TRBD1 (5 bases). Trimming took 3 bases from V and 13 from J, leaving 16 bases between them. Looked up from germline, CDR1 is SNHLY and CDR2 is FYNNEI. The CDR3 runs to 14 residues. The CDR3 nucleotides read TGTGCCAGCAGTGAGCGGGGACCGCCGGAGCCCCTCCACTTT. Residues: CASSERGPPEPLHF.

On this clonotype itself: This sequence may be a read error, since a much larger clone differs from it by one base. The chain has TRBV5-1 and TRBJ2-7; 10 nucleotides align to TRBD2. The J call could be wrong; TRBJ2-5 is a better fit for the DNA end. The CDR3 has 16 amino acids. From germline, CDR1 is SGHRS and CDR2 YFSETQ. CDR3 loop: CASSAFAAGGSVTQYF. CDR3 nucleotides: TGCGCCAGCAGCGCCTTCGCAGCGGGAGGGTCCGTGACCCAGTACTTC.

This chain joins TRBV6-2 or TRBV6-3 and TRBJ1-5; D might be TRBD1 (5 bases). Looked up from germline, CDR1 is MNHEY and CDR2 is SVGEGT. The V and J ends lost 5 bases and 3 bases respectively, with 11 bases between them. The CDR3 contains 14 residues. CDR3 nucleotides: TGTGCCAGCAGTAACCGACAGAACAATCAGCCCCAGCATTTT. Its translation: CASSNRQNNQPQHF.

This sequence joins TRBV3-1 and TRBJ2-3; the match to TRBD2 covers 8 bases. Germline CDR1 and CDR2: LGHDT and YNNKEL (reference sequence). Losses at the gene ends were 2 bases for V and 4 bases for J; bases not matched to a gene: 5. This CDR3 spans 15 amino acids. The chain's CDR3 is CASSQWRGEADTQYF. Written as DNA, the CDR3 is TGTGCCAGCAGCCAATGGCGGGGGGAAGCAGATACGCAGTATTTT.

This clonotype has only a few counts. The chain is built from TRBV6-2 or TRBV6-3 and TRBJ1-6; 9 nucleotides match TRBD1. The CDR3 is made up of 15 amino acids. Losses at the gene ends were 7 bases for V and 9 bases for J; bases not matched to a gene: 10. Germline assignment: CDR1 MNHEY and CDR2 SVGEGT. Written as DNA, the CDR3 is TGTGCCAGCATCAAGGAGGGACAGGGACGTTCACCCCTCCACTTT. This sequence encodes CASIKEGQGRSPLHF.

This chain joins TRBV2 and TRBJ1-1; weak D call: TRBD1 (6 bases). V shed 4 bases and J shed 3 bases, with 9 bases lying between them. CDR1 and CDR2 (germline): SNHLY, FYNNEI. CDR3 length: 13 amino acids. This CDR3 is CASSVTGYTEAFF. The CDR3 region has the DNA TGTGCCAGCAGTGTGACAGGCTACACTGAAGCTTTCTTT.

The genes are TRBV3-1 and TRBJ2-1; D is perhaps TRBD1 (6 bases). The CDR3 is 11 residues long. Looked up from germline, CDR1 is LGHDT and CDR2 is YNNKEL (reference sequence). With 4 bases removed from V and 13 bases from J, the gap between germline ends came to 11 bases. This chain's CDR3 is CASSLQGDQFF. CDR3 DNA sequence: TGTGCCAGCAGCCTACAGGGTGATCAGTTCTTC.

A single count supports this clonotype. The chain combines TRBV4-1 with TRBJ2-3, with D unclear. V lost 1 base, J lost 9 bases, and 11 bases lay in between. The CDR3 length is 13 residues. Germline CDR1 reads MGHRA; CDR2 reads YSYEKL. CDR3 nucleotides: TGCGCCAGCAGCCAAGCTCTTCCGGAGACGCAGTATTTT. Its translation is CASSQALPETQYF.

This clonotype was seen a handful of times. The chain has TRBV7-2 and TRBJ1-1; TRBD1 is a possible D gene (5 bases). V lost 4 bases, J lost 6 bases, and 15 bases lay in between. The CDR3 contains 14 residues. Germline lookup yields CDR1 SGHTA and CDR2 FQGNSA. CDR3 protein: CASSSGERISEAFF. CDR3 bases: TGTGCCAGCAGCTCGGGGGAGAGGATATCTGAAGCTTTCTTT.

The chain employs TRBV7-9 and TRBJ1-1, with unresolved D. There are 11 residues in the CDR3. With 8 bases removed from V and 3 bases from J, the gap between germline ends came to 7 bases. CDR1 is SEHNR and CDR2 is FQNEAQ in the germline V gene (reference sequence). The CDR3 region has the DNA TGTGCCAGCGCTCGGGACACTGAAGCTTTCTTT. Protein product: CASARDTEAFF.

The chain couples TRBV20-1 to TRBJ2-7; 8 bases match TRBD2. The CDR3 has 13 amino acids. Germline loops: CDR1 DFQATT, CDR2 SNEGSKA (reference sequence). J lost 4 bases, V lost 6 bases, and 8 bases had no gene match. The CDR3 spells CSAVGGAPYEQYF. Written as DNA, the CDR3 is TGCAGTGCCGTCGGGGGGGCCCCTTACGAGCAGTACTTC.